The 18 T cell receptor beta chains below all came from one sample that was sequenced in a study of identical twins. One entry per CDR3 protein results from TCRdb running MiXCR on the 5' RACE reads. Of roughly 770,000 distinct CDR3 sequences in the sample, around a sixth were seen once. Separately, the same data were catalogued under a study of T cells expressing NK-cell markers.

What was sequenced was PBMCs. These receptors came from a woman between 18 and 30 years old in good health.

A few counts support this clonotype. CDR3 bases: TGTGCCTGGAGTATCACAGGGGTTGAGCAGTTCTTC. It specifies CAWSITGVEQFF. V usage is TRBV30 and J usage is TRBJ2-1; TRBD1 matches at 7 bases. Germline V gene lookup returns CDR1 GTSNPN and CDR2 SVGIG (reference sequence). CDR3 size: 12 residues. Trimming at V came to 2 bases and at J to 9 bases, leaving 4 bases not matched to a gene.

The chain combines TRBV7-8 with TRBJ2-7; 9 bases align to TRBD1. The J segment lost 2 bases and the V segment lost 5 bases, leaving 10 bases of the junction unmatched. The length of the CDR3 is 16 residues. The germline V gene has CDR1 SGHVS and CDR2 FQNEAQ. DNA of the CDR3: TGTGCCAGCAGCAATAATCCGGGACAGGGCCCCTACGAGCAGTACTTC. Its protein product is CASSNNPGQGPYEQYF.

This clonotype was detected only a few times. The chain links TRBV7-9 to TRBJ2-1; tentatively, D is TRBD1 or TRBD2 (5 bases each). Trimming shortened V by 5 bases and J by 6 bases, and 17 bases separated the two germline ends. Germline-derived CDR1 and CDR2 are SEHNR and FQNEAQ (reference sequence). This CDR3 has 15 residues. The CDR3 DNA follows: TGTGCCAGCAGCATTCCCGGGACCGTGTCCAATGAGCAGTTCTTC. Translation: CASSIPGTVSNEQFF. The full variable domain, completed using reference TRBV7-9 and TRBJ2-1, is DTGVSQNPRHKITKRGQNVTFRCDPISEHNRLYWYRQTLGQGPEFLTYFQNEAQLEKSRLLSDRFSAERPKGSFSTLEIQRTEQGDSAMYLCASSIPGTVSNEQFFGPGTRLTVL.

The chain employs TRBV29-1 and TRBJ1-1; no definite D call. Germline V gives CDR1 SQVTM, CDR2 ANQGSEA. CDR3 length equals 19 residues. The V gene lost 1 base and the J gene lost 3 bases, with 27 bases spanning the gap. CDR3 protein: CSVEAGTSEAPGADTEAFF. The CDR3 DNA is TGCAGCGTTGAAGCGGGAACATCGGAAGCCCCCGGAGCGGACACTGAAGCTTTCTTT.

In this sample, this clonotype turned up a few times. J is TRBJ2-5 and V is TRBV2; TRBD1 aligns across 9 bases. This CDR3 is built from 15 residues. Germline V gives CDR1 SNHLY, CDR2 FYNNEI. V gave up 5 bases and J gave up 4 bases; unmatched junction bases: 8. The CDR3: CASSPDRGRVETQYF. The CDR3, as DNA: TGTGCCAGCAGTCCGGACAGGGGACGGGTAGAGACCCAGTACTTC. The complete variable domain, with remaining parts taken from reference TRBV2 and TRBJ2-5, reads EPEVTQTPSHQVTQMGQEVILRCVPISNHLYFYWYRQILGQKVEFLVSFYNNEISEKSEIFDDQFSVERPDGSNFTLKIRSTKLEDSAMYFCASSPDRGRVETQYFGPGTRLLVL.

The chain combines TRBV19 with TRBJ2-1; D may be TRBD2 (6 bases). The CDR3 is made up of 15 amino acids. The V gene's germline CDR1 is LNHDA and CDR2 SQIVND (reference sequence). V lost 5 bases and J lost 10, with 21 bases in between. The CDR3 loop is CASSSAPGLHREQFF. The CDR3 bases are TGTGCCAGTAGTTCCGCTCCGGGACTGCACAGGGAGCAGTTCTTC.

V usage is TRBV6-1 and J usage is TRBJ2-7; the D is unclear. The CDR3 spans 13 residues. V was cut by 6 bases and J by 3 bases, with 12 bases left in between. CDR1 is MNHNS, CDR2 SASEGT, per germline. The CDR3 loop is CASSPGRNYEQYF. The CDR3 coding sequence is TGTGCCAGCAGCCCCGGACGGAACTACGAGCAGTACTTC.

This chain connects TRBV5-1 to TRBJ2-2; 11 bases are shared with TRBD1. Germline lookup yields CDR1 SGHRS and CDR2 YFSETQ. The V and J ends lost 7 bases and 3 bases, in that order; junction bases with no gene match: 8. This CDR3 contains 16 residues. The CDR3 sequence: CASSYGQGAYTGELFF. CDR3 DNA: TGCGCCAGCTCTTACGGACAGGGGGCCTACACCGGGGAGCTGTTTTTT.

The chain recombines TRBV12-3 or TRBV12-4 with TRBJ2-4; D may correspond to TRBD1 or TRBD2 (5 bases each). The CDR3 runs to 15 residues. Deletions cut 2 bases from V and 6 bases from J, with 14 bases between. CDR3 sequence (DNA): TGTGCCAGCAGTTTATTTGGGGGTCGGATAAACATTCAGTACTTC. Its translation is CASSLFGGRINIQYF.

This chain's CDR3 is CASSSAAGGYTF. DNA of the CDR3: TGTGCCAGCTCATCTGCTGCGGGCGGCTACACCTTC. The J gene is TRBJ1-2, the V gene TRBV18; D is unresolved. The V end was cut by 5 bases, the J end by 8 bases, with 12 bases between. Germline V gives CDR1 KGHSH, CDR2 LQKENI. CDR3 size: 12 residues.

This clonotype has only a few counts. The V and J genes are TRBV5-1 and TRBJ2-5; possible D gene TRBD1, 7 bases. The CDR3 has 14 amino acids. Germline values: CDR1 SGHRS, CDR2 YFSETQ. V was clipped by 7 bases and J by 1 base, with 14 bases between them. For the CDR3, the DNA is TGCGCCAGCTGGTCAGGGGGGTTCCAAGAGACCCAGTACTTC. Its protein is CASWSGGFQETQYF.

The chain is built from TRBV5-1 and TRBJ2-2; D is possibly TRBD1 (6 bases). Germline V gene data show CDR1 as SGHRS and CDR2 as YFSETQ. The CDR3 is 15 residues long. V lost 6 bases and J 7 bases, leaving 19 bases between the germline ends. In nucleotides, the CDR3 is TGCGCCAGCACCGAGACAGGCAGGGTAATCGGGGAGCTGTTTTTT. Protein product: CASTETGRVIGELFF. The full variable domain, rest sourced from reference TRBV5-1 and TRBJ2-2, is KAGVTQTPRYLIKTRGQQVTLSCSPISGHRSVSWYQQTPGQGLQFLFEYFSETQRNKGNFPGRFSGRQFSNSRSEMNVSTLELGDSALYLCASTETGRVIGELFFGEGSRLTVL.

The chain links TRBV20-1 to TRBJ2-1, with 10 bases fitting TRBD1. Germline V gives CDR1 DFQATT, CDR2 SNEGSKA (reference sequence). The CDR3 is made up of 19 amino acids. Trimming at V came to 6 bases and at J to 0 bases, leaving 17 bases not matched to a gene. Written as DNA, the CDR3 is TGCAGTGCAATCGACAGGGGGCGCCTTGGCAGCAACTCCTACAATGAGCAGTTCTTC. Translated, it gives CSAIDRGRLGSNSYNEQFF.

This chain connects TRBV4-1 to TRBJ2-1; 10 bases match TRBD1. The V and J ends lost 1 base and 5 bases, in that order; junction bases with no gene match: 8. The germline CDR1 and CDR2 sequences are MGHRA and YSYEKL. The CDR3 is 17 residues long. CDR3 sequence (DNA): TGCGCCAGCAGCCAAGGACGAAGGGGACAGGGGAACAATGAGCAGTTCTTC. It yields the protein CASSQGRRGQGNNEQFF.

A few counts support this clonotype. The CDR3, as DNA: TGCGCCAGCAGCTTTTCACAGGGGTCGGGGGAGCAGTACTTC. Residues: CASSFSQGSGEQYF. The genes are TRBV5-1 and TRBJ2-7, with TRBD1 matching over 7 bases. The J segment lost 7 bases and the V segment lost 2 bases, leaving 9 bases of the junction unmatched. CDR1 and CDR2 (germline): SGHRS, YFSETQ. This CDR3 has 14 amino acids.

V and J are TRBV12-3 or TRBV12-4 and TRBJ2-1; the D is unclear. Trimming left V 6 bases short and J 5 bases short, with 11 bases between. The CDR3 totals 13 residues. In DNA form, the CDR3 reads TGTGCCAGCAGAGTGGACGGCGACAATGAGCAGTTCTTC. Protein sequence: CASRVDGDNEQFF.

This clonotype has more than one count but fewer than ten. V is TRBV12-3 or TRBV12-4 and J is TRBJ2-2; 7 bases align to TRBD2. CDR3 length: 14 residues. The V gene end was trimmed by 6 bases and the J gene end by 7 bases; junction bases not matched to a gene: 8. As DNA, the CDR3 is TGTGCCAGCAGGGGGGGGAGGTTCGGCGGGGAGCTGTTTTTT. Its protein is CASRGGRFGGELFF.

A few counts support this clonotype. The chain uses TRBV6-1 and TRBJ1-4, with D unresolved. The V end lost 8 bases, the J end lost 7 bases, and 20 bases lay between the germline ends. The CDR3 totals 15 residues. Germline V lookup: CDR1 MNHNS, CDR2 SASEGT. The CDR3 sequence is CASSRRVVRREKLFF. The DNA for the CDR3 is TGTGCCAGCTCTAGGCGAGTGGTGCGCCGTGAAAAACTGTTTTTT.